The clone carrying this T cell receptor beta chain has a single count. What it binds is unknown. Its ends do not fully match the called genes, so a read error is possible. TCRdb's table, derived via immunoSEQ multiplex PCR, lists solely in-frame clones and lacks some. The data show 17,000 or so clones, with about 90% seen just once and around 4.2% held by the top ten. Time point here: newly diagnosed, previously untreated cHL patient sample. Comparison PBMCs came from previously untreated, newly diagnosed classical Hodgkin lymphoma patients. The sample comes from a study of PD-1 blockade in classical Hodgkin lymphoma. Germline CDR1 is SGHVS and CDR2 is FNYEAQ. This CDR3 has 15 amino acids. Study results and limitations: Healthy donors were reported to have higher baseline TCR diversity than newly diagnosed patients. Underlying causes for the observed repertoire differences were not defined, possibly disease activity or prior therapy.

The sequence derives from a human donor with classical Hodgkin lymphoma. The chain uses TRBV7-6 and TRBJ2-4; D gene unclear. Input material: peripheral blood mononuclear cells (PBMCs). CDR3 loop: CASSPLTQRENIQYF. DNA of the CDR3: TGTGCTAGCAGCCCCCTAACGCAACGGGAAAACATTCAGTACTTC. Variable domain in full (rest from reference TRBV7-6 and TRBJ2-4): GAGVSQSPRYKVTKRGQDVALRCDPISGHVSLYWYRQALGQGPEFLTYFNYEAQQDKSGLPNDRFSAERPEGSISTLTIQRTEQRDSAMYRCASSPLTQRENIQYFGAGTRLSVL.